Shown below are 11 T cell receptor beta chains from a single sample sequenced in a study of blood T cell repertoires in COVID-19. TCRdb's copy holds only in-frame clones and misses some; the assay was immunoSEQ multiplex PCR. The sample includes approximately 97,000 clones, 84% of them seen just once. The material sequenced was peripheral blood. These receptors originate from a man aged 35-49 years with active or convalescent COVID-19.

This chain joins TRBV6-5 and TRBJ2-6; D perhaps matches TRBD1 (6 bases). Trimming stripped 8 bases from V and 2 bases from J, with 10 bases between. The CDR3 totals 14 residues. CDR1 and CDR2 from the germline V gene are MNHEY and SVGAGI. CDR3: CASRGTTGANVLTF. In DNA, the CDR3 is TGTGCCAGCCGAGGGACAACTGGGGCCAACGTCCTGACTTTC.

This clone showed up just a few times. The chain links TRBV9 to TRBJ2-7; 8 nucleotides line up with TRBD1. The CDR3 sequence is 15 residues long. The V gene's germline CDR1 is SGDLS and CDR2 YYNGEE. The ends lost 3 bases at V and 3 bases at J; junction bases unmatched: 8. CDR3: CASSAAGTGFYEQYF. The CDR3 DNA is TGTGCCAGCAGCGCCGCCGGGACAGGCTTCTACGAGCAGTACTTC.

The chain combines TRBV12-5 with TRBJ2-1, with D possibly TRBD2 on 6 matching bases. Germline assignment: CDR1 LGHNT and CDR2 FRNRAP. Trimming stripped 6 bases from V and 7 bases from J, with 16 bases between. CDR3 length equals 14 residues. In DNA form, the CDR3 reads TGTGCTAGTGGAATACTAGCCCGGGGGAATGAGCAGTTCTTC. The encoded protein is CASGILARGNEQFF. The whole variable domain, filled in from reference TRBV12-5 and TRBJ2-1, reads DARVTQTPRHKVTEMGQEVTMRCQPILGHNTVFWYRQTMMQGLELLAYFRNRAPLDDSGMPKDRFSAEMPDATLATLKIQPSEPRDSAVYFCASGILARGNEQFFGPGTRLTVL.

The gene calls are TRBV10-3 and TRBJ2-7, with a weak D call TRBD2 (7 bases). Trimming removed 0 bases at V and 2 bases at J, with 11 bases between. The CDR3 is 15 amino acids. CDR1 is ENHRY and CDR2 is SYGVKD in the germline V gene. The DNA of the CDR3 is TGTGCCATCAGTGAGTCGCTAGGGGGGGCCTACGAGCAGTACTTC. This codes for CAISESLGGAYEQYF.

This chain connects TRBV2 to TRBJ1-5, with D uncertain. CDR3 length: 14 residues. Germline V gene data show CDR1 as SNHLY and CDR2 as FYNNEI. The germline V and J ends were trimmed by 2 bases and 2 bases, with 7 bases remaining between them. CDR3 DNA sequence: TGTGCCAGCAGTGAACTAACAGGCAATCAGCCCCAGCATTTT. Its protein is CASSELTGNQPQHF.

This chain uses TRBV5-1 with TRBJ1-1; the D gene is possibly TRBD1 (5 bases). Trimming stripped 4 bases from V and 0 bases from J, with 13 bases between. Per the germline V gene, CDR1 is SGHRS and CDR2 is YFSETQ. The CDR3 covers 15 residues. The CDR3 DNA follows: TGCGCCAGCAGCCCCCCGGGACTTATGAACACTGAAGCTTTCTTT. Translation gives CASSPPGLMNTEAFF.

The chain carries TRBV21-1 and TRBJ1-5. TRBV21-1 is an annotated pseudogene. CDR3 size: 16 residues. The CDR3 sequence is CASSKFSGVPQQPQHF. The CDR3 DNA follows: TGTGCCAGCAGCAAATTTTCGGGAGTCCCCCAGCAGCCCCAGCATTTT.

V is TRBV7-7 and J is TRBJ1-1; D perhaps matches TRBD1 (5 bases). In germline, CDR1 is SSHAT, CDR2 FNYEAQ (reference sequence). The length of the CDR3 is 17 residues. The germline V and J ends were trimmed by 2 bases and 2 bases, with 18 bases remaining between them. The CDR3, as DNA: TGTGCCAGCAGCTTAAATATCGTGGTACAGGACAACACTGAAGCTTTCTTT. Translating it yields CASSLNIVVQDNTEAFF.

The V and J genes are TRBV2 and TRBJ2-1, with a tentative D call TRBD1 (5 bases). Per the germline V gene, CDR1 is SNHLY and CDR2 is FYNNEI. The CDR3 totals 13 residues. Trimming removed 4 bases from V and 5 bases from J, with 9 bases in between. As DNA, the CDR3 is TGTGCCAGCAGTGGTACAGGACACAATGAGCAGTTCTTC. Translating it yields CASSGTGHNEQFF.

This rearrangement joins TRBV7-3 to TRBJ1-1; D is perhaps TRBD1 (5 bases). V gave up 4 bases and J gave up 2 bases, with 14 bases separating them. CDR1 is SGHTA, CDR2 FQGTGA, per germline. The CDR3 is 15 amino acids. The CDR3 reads CASSSQTDPNTEAFF. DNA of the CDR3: TGTGCCAGCAGCTCACAGACAGATCCTAACACTGAAGCTTTCTTT.

CDR3 region: CASSEYDLPNQPQHF. For the CDR3, the DNA is TGTGCCAGCAGTGAATACGACTTACCCAATCAGCCCCAGCATTTT. The genes are TRBV2 and TRBJ1-5; D not resolved. This CDR3 region has 15 residues. The V gene's germline CDR1 is SNHLY and CDR2 FYNNEI. V dropped 2 bases and J dropped 3 bases, with 11 bases sitting between them. Full variable domain (missing parts from reference TRBV2 and TRBJ1-5): EPEVTQTPSHQVTQMGQEVILRCVPISNHLYFYWYRQILGQKVEFLVSFYNNEISEKSEIFDDQFSVERPDGSNFTLKIRSTKLEDSAMYFCASSEYDLPNQPQHFGDGTRLSIL.